This TCR beta chain stems from a study of T cell responses to AZD1222 COVID-19 vaccine (dated by TCRdb to about 2021). Turning to the overall study: AZD1222 recipients given second doses at about 4 weeks or at about 12 weeks were pooled, since spike-specific TCR depth and breadth were not found to differ between the two schedules. TCR sequencing covered some 240 trial participants: 207 given two doses of AZD1222 and 26 given two doses of MenACWY control vaccine. Trial participants were enrolled by age into subgroups of 18-55, 56-69 and 70-plus years, and roughly 150, 30 and 60 TCR-sequenced participants, respectively, were included in these subgroups. The research as a whole found: No day 14 peak-response samples were available, so repertoires were characterized only after the peak T cell response. Participants were mostly white British, with more females than males. The authors suggested clonal diversity may have been underestimated. After two AZD1222 doses, spike-specific TCR breadth and depth were significantly higher than at day 0 and than in MenACWY recipients. The vaccine-associated CD4 TCRs covered the entire spike protein, and the dominant responses fell in regions 160-218 and 743-854. Nearly half of unique spike-specific TCRs reportedly recognized epitopes outside regions mutated in the B.1.351 and B.1.1.7 variants. In the small 56-69-year group, the increase in depth fell short of significance, most likely because of low power. Conclusions about previously exposed vaccinees are limited, since just five to seven AZD1222 recipients were seropositive for SARS-CoV-2 at baseline.

Worth noting for this clone: The antigen this receptor binds is unknown. The sample holds no much larger clone one base away, and base qualities are not on file.

The CDR3 regions of human TCRbeta chains were analyzed by immunosequencing. The original pipeline was this. Repertoire TCRs were matched against a reference library of SARS-CoV-2-specific TCRs generated with the MIRA antigen-specificity platform. Breadth was defined as the fraction of unique TCRs that were SARS-CoV-2-associated. Depth was defined as the fraction of total T cells that were SARS-CoV-2-associated. Using the MIRA data, each spike-specific TCR was mapped to the spike region that the TCR reacts to and placed in a CD4 or CD8 class. Log10-transformed breadth and depth values were compared by one-way ANOVA with Sidak's multiple comparisons tests. TCRdb provides this immuneACCESS table in a form limited to in-frame rearrangements. Some clones are lacking; in checked studies, under half of them reflect an unresolved V gene, and why the rest are absent is not known. V and J calls and clone size follow that table, whereas D and trimming were derived from the DNA. A total of some 120,000 clones appear in this sample, roughly 90% of them only once. Under 1.2% of the sample rests with the top ten.

The time point label for this specimen denotes: baseline before first vaccination. The vaccinee samples were drawn from two UK trials, COV001 and COV002, one of which was a single-blind randomized controlled phase 2/3 trial testing AZD1222 (ChAdOx1 nCoV-19) in healthy adults. For TCRbeta chain sequencing, PBMC samples were collected from trial participants at day 0 and at day 28 after the second dose. The germline V gene encodes CDR1 LNHDA and CDR2 SQIVND (reference sequence). For this chain, trimming is 5 bases at the V end and 2 bases at the J end, and the number of junction bases without a gene match is 4. The CDR3 starts with the cysteine, ends with the phenylalanine, and has 15 residues. CDR3 DNA only is kept here, 45 bases in frame from base 1.

The receptor's source is an adult in good health. Specimen: peripheral blood, collected on day 0 of AZD1222 vaccination. The sequence is built from TRBV19 and TRBJ1-2, with 11 bases in between that match TRBD1. CDR3 sequence: CASSVRTGGNYGYTF. The nucleotides are TGTGCCAGTAGTGTAAGGACAGGGGGCAACTATGGCTACACCTTC.